These T cell receptor beta chains were read from a single sample in a study of blood T cells in healthy people across ages. Via MiXCR, TCRdb re-called the 5' RACE reads, giving one row per CDR3 protein. Among about 1.8 million distinct CDR3 sequences, about 50% were seen once, and the ten largest hold less than 2.5%. Sequenced sample: blood. Source of these receptors: a woman between 35 and 50 years old in good health. Each CDR3 is given with its conserved first and last residue. The order of the fields is J gene, CDR3 length, clone size, D gene, V gene, CDR3 DNA, CDR3 protein. The D gene is left open where the match is weak. A clone size is listed for some rows: how often the clone was seen (once, few, many), or a class if it is expanded.

J: TRBJ2-3
length: 15
size: .
D: TRBD1
V: TRBV12-3/TRBV12-4
DNA: TGTGCCAGCTTCGTTCAGGACAGGGGCACAGATACGCAGTATTTT
CDR3: CASFVQDRGTDTQYF

J: TRBJ2-5
length: 14
size: once
D: TRBD2
V: TRBV10-3
DNA: TGTGCCATAACAAGCGGGGGGCACCAAGAGACCCAGTACTTC
CDR3: CAITSGGHQETQYF

J: TRBJ2-5
length: 14
size: once
D: .
V: TRBV6-6
DNA: TGTGCCAGCAGACGCCTCCCCGGGGAGGAGACCCAGTACTTC
CDR3: CASRRLPGEETQYF

J: TRBJ2-5
length: 15
size: .
D: .
V: TRBV4-3
DNA: TGCGCCAGCAGCCAAGATACGGCGAACCCAGTGGCCCAGTACTTC
CDR3: CASSQDTANPVAQYF

J: TRBJ2-1
length: 15
size: .
D: TRBD1
V: TRBV5-1
DNA: TGCGCCAGCAGCGGAGGAAACAGGGGTTACAATGAGCAGTTCTTC
CDR3: CASSGGNRGYNEQFF

J: TRBJ2-1
length: 16
size: few
D: TRBD2
V: TRBV5-6
DNA: TGTGCCAGCAGCTTGGAGGGTAGCGGGGAATACAATGAGCAGTTCTTC
CDR3: CASSLEGSGEYNEQFF

J: TRBJ2-1
length: 13
size: .
D: .
V: TRBV28
DNA: TGTGCCAGCAGTTTCTGGACGGCGAATGAGCAGTTCTTC
CDR3: CASSFWTANEQFF

J: TRBJ2-7
length: 16
size: .
D: TRBD2
V: TRBV7-2
DNA: TGTGCCAGCAGCTTAGGAAGCGGGGTAAGCTCCTACGAGCAGTACTTC
CDR3: CASSLGSGVSSYEQYF

J: TRBJ1-2
length: 14
size: few
D: .
V: TRBV4-3
DNA: TGCGCCAGCAGCCAATCATGGCCCCCGACGGGCTACACCTTC
CDR3: CASSQSWPPTGYTF

J: TRBJ2-3
length: 12
size: .
D: .
V: TRBV7-9
DNA: TGTGCCAGCAGCTTATATGAAGATACGCAGTATTTT
CDR3: CASSLYEDTQYF

J: TRBJ1-2
length: 15
size: .
D: .
V: TRBV28
DNA: TGTGCCAGCAGTGGGTCCAGTGGATTGGGCTATGGCTACACCTTC
CDR3: CASSGSSGLGYGYTF

J: TRBJ1-1
length: 14
size: .
D: .
V: TRBV6-2/TRBV6-3
DNA: TGTGCCAGCAGTTACGACAGCTGGTACACTGAAGCTTTCTTT
CDR3: CASSYDSWYTEAFF

J: TRBJ1-6
length: 14
size: .
D: .
V: TRBV11-1
DNA: TGTGCCAGCAGCTTGTCCGGGGAAAGTTCACCCCTCCACTTT
CDR3: CASSLSGESSPLHF

J: TRBJ2-6
length: 16
size: few
D: .
V: TRBV6-5
DNA: TGTGCCAGCAGTTACGAGGGTAGCTCTGGGGCCAACGTCCTGACTTTC
CDR3: CASSYEGSSGANVLTF

J: TRBJ1-3
length: 16
size: .
D: .
V: TRBV7-6
DNA: TGTGCCAGCAGCTTAGGGACAGAGGGGTCTGGAAACACCATATATTTT
CDR3: CASSLGTEGSGNTIYF

J: TRBJ2-7
length: 15
size: .
D: .
V: TRBV3-1
DNA: TGTGCCAGCAGCCAAGATCCTAGCGCGGGCTACGAGCAGTACTTC
CDR3: CASSQDPSAGYEQYF

J: TRBJ2-5
length: 15
size: few
D: .
V: TRBV5-1
DNA: TGCGCCAGCAGCTTGGAACCCAGGTACCAAGAGACCCAGTACTTC
CDR3: CASSLEPRYQETQYF

J: TRBJ2-1
length: 19
size: few
D: TRBD2
V: TRBV4-2
DNA: TGTGCCAGCAGCCAAGGCGCTCCGCGGGAGGCACGCTCCTACAATGAGCAGTTCTTC
CDR3: CASSQGAPREARSYNEQFF

J: TRBJ2-3
length: 15
size: .
D: TRBD2
V: TRBV24-1
DNA: TGTGCCACCAGTGGACTAGCGGGGGGCGCAGATACGCAGTATTTT
CDR3: CATSGLAGGADTQYF

J: TRBJ1-2
length: 15
size: .
D: .
V: TRBV9
DNA: TGTGCCAGCAGCGTAGCTCCCGGGGGGGACTATGGCTACACCTTC
CDR3: CASSVAPGGDYGYTF

J: TRBJ1-2
length: 10
size: .
D: .
V: TRBV20-1
DNA: TGCAGTGCTCCCCACTATGGCTACACCTTC
CDR3: CSAPHYGYTF

J: TRBJ1-1
length: 11
size: once
D: .
V: TRBV19
DNA: TGTGCCACTAAAATAGGCACTGAAGCTTTCTTT
CDR3: CATKIGTEAFF

J: TRBJ1-3
length: 14
size: once
D: .
V: TRBV7-2
DNA: TGTGCCAGCAGCTTATCGGGGGCGGGGGACACCATATATTTT
CDR3: CASSLSGAGDTIYF

J: TRBJ2-4
length: 15
size: .
D: .
V: TRBV27
DNA: TGTGCCAGCAGTTTATCGGTCGTCGAGACCCACATTCAGTACTTC
CDR3: CASSLSVVETHIQYF

J: TRBJ2-5
length: 14
size: few
D: TRBD2
V: TRBV6-5
DNA: TGTGCCAGCACCACGGGAGGCGTACAAGAGACCCAGTACTTC
CDR3: CASTTGGVQETQYF

J: TRBJ2-3
length: 11
size: .
D: .
V: TRBV24-1
DNA: TGTGCCACCAGTGTGTTAGGTACGCAGTATTTT
CDR3: CATSVLGTQYF

J: TRBJ2-7
length: 13
size: .
D: .
V: TRBV29-1
DNA: TGCAGCGTTGATTCGGGAGTGGGGAACGAGCAGTACTTC
CDR3: CSVDSGVGNEQYF

J: TRBJ1-2
length: 14
size: few
D: .
V: TRBV9
DNA: TGTGCCAGCAGCGTAGGGAAGGGTAACTATGGCTACACCTTC
CDR3: CASSVGKGNYGYTF

J: TRBJ2-5
length: 14
size: .
D: .
V: TRBV7-2
DNA: TGTGCCAGCAGCCCCTTGCGGGGTATTAATGAGCAGTACTTC
CDR3: CASSPLRGINEQYF

J: TRBJ2-1
length: 18
size: .
D: .
V: TRBV6-2/TRBV6-3
DNA: TGTGCCAGCAGTATACCCCGGCGGGCCGTGGCCGGAACCAATGAGCAGTTCTTC
CDR3: CASSIPRRAVAGTNEQFF

J: TRBJ2-1
length: 16
size: .
D: TRBD2
V: TRBV9
DNA: TGTGCCAGCAGCGTAGCCAGCGGGGGGGCCTGGAATGAGCAGTTCTTC
CDR3: CASSVASGGAWNEQFF

J: TRBJ2-3
length: 17
size: .
D: TRBD2
V: TRBV4-3
DNA: TGCGCCAGCAGCCAAGATCCCTCGGCGGGGGAGGGGGATACGCAGTATTTT
CDR3: CASSQDPSAGEGDTQYF

J: TRBJ2-3
length: 13
size: .
D: .
V: TRBV6-6
DNA: TGTGCCAGCAGTTACTCCCAGGAGAAAGGGGCGTATTTT
CDR3: CASSYSQEKGAYF

J: TRBJ2-3
length: 14
size: .
D: .
V: TRBV5-1
DNA: TGCGCCAGCAGCTTGGTGGGTGGGCAAGATACGCAGTATTTT
CDR3: CASSLVGGQDTQYF

J: TRBJ2-1
length: 16
size: .
D: TRBD2
V: TRBV27
DNA: TGTGCCAGCAGTCACACTAGCGGGGGGGCGTGGAATGAGCAGTTCTTC
CDR3: CASSHTSGGAWNEQFF

J: TRBJ2-7
length: 13
size: .
D: .
V: TRBV12-3/TRBV12-4
DNA: TGTGCCAGCAGCAATGGACAGCCCTACGAGCAGTACTTC
CDR3: CASSNGQPYEQYF

J: TRBJ2-4
length: 15
size: .
D: .
V: TRBV20-1
DNA: TGCAGTGCTAGAGATACTCAGCTAGCCAAAAACATTCAGTACTTC
CDR3: CSARDTQLAKNIQYF

J: TRBJ2-5
length: 17
size: .
D: TRBD2
V: TRBV9
DNA: TGTGCCAGCAGCGTAGGAAACGAGCGGGGGGCGTCGGAGACCCAGTACTTC
CDR3: CASSVGNERGASETQYF

J: TRBJ2-7
length: 14
size: .
D: .
V: TRBV10-3
DNA: TGTGCCATCAGTGAGGCTAGCCGTTACAATGAGCAGTACTTC
CDR3: CAISEASRYNEQYF

J: TRBJ2-3
length: 15
size: few
D: TRBD2
V: TRBV15
DNA: TGTGCCACCAGCCGAGCGGGGGGGTTCACAGATACGCAGTATTTT
CDR3: CATSRAGGFTDTQYF

J: TRBJ2-3
length: 18
size: once
D: .
V: TRBV27
DNA: TGTGCCAGCAGTTTATCTTTGACGGCCACCACCCTCACAGATACGCAGTATTTT
CDR3: CASSLSLTATTLTDTQYF

J: TRBJ2-1
length: 17
size: .
D: .
V: TRBV28
DNA: TGTGCCAGCAGTATACCCCGGACCCGCAGTTTCGGGAATGAGCAGTTCTTC
CDR3: CASSIPRTRSFGNEQFF

J: TRBJ2-5
length: 14
size: few
D: TRBD2
V: TRBV7-2
DNA: TGTGCCAGCAGCTTAGTAGCGGGGGCGGAGACCCAGTACTTC
CDR3: CASSLVAGAETQYF

J: TRBJ1-2
length: 17
size: few
D: TRBD1
V: TRBV12-3/TRBV12-4
DNA: TGTGCCAGCAGTTCATCGGACAGGGGCCGGAGGTTCTATGGCTACACCTTC
CDR3: CASSSSDRGRRFYGYTF

J: TRBJ1-2
length: 13
size: .
D: .
V: TRBV11-2
DNA: TGTGCCATCCCGATGGGAGCTAACTATGGCTACACCTTC
CDR3: CAIPMGANYGYTF

J: TRBJ2-1
length: 16
size: .
D: TRBD1
V: TRBV28
DNA: TGTGCCAGCAGTCAAAACGCCGGGACAGGGGGCAATGAGCAGTTCTTC
CDR3: CASSQNAGTGGNEQFF

J: TRBJ1-2
length: 14
size: few
D: .
V: TRBV7-9
DNA: TGTGCCAGCAGCTTCGACCGCAGTAACTATGGCTACACCTTC
CDR3: CASSFDRSNYGYTF

J: TRBJ2-3
length: 16
size: few
D: TRBD1
V: TRBV6-5
DNA: TGTGCCAGCAGCGGACAGGGAATAGCTAAGGGGGATACGCAGTATTTT
CDR3: CASSGQGIAKGDTQYF

J: TRBJ2-3
length: 17
size: .
D: TRBD2
V: TRBV15
DNA: TGTGCCACCAGCAGAGATAGGCTAGCGGGGGGGACAGATACGCAGTATTTT
CDR3: CATSRDRLAGGTDTQYF

J: TRBJ1-2
length: 14
size: .
D: TRBD1
V: TRBV27
DNA: TGTGCCAGCAGTGTACAGGGGAGGGGGAATGGCTACACCTTC
CDR3: CASSVQGRGNGYTF

J: TRBJ2-7
length: 14
size: few
D: .
V: TRBV3-1
DNA: TGTGCCAGCAGGCACCGGGACTCCTCCTACGAGCAGTACTTC
CDR3: CASRHRDSSYEQYF

J: TRBJ1-4
length: 16
size: .
D: .
V: TRBV25-1
DNA: TGTGCCAGCAGTGACTTCGGGCCTCACACGGGGGAAAAACTGTTTTTT
CDR3: CASSDFGPHTGEKLFF

J: TRBJ1-1
length: 14
size: few
D: .
V: TRBV6-2/TRBV6-3
DNA: TGTGCCAGCATTCCCGGGGGGGCCGACGATGAAGCTTTCTTT
CDR3: CASIPGGADDEAFF

J: TRBJ2-1
length: 15
size: .
D: .
V: TRBV7-9
DNA: TGTGCCAGCAGCTTCGGTGGTAATGCCTACAATGAGCAGTTCTTC
CDR3: CASSFGGNAYNEQFF

J: TRBJ2-7
length: 14
size: few
D: .
V: TRBV7-6
DNA: TGTGCCAGCAGCCCGACACCGGTGGTAGGGGAGCAGTACTTC
CDR3: CASSPTPVVGEQYF